The rows below give T cell receptor beta chains drawn from one sample of a study of blood T cells in healthy people across ages. TCRdb fed the 5' RACE reads into MiXCR, producing one record per CDR3 protein. The table includes roughly 1.9 million distinct CDR3 sequences, about 39% detected once. Material for sequencing was blood. The receptors originated from a human donor in good health. CDR3s include the opening cysteine and the closing phenylalanine or tryptophan. Fields, in order: clone size, J gene, D gene, V gene, CDR3 protein, CDR3 DNA. A D gene is named only where the DNA matches it firmly. Rows give clone size only sometimes, using once, few, many, or a class for an expanded clone.

- TRBJ2-3 TRBD2 TRBV20-1 CSALHRGGARTDTQYF TGCAGTGCCCTTCACCGGGGGGGGGCCCGCACAGATACGCAGTATTTT
few TRBJ1-2 - TRBV4-3 CASSRASSAFFYGYTF TGCGCCAGCAGCCGGGCCTCATCGGCATTTTTTTATGGCTACACCTTC
- TRBJ1-5 TRBD1 TRBV28 CASGHRGNQPQHF TGTGCCAGCGGTCACAGGGGGAATCAGCCCCAGCATTTT
- TRBJ2-7 TRBD1 TRBV20-1 CSANTGTGGYEQYF TGCAGTGCCAATACCGGGACAGGGGGGTACGAGCAGTACTTC
- TRBJ2-7 - TRBV7-2 CASSSVVGGFGEQYF TGTGCCAGCAGCTCGGTGGTAGGAGGCTTTGGGGAGCAGTACTTC
few TRBJ2-5 - TRBV7-2 CANAPSRWGETQYF TGTGCCAATGCACCCTCCCGATGGGGGGAGACCCAGTACTTC
- TRBJ1-5 - TRBV12-3/TRBV12-4 CASSLQVGAAGQPQHF TGTGCCAGCAGTTTACAGGTGGGGGCAGCGGGTCAGCCCCAGCATTTT
- TRBJ2-3 TRBD1 TRBV30 CAWSPTGGQATDTQYF TGTGCCTGGAGTCCAACTGGGGGACAGGCAACAGATACGCAGTATTTT
- TRBJ2-7 TRBD1 TRBV7-9 CASSSNDGVDRGDEQYF TGTGCCAGCAGCTCCAATGACGGGGTGGACAGGGGTGACGAGCAGTACTTC
few TRBJ2-2 - TRBV29-1 CSVEDGSQGVPNTGELFF TGCAGCGTTGAAGATGGCAGCCAGGGAGTCCCGAACACCGGGGAGCTGTTTTTT
- TRBJ2-5 TRBD2 TRBV29-1 CSATTLGTSGTTVETQYF TGCAGCGCGACTACCTTGGGGACTAGCGGAACAACGGTAGAGACCCAGTACTTC
- TRBJ1-1 TRBD1 TRBV28 CASSSWTGGRSEAFF TGTGCCAGCAGTTCCTGGACAGGGGGAAGGTCTGAAGCTTTCTTT
few TRBJ1-1 - TRBV6-2/TRBV6-3 CASSYTPPENTEAFF TGTGCCAGCAGTTACACACCCCCGGAGAACACTGAAGCTTTCTTT
few TRBJ2-3 - TRBV7-2 CASSHRTDKTDTQYF TGTGCCAGCAGCCATAGGACAGACAAGACAGATACGCAGTATTTT
- TRBJ2-5 - TRBV6-4 CASSDSLKNQETQYF TGTGCCAGCAGTGACTCGCTTAAGAACCAAGAGACCCAGTACTTC
few TRBJ1-6 - TRBV12-3/TRBV12-4 CASSFARNSPLHF TGTGCCAGCAGTTTTGCGAGGAATTCACCCCTCCACTTT
- TRBJ2-7 TRBD2 TRBV20-1 CSARGGLAGGLGEQYF TGCAGTGCTAGAGGAGGCCTAGCGGGGGGGTTGGGCGAGCAGTACTTC
few TRBJ2-2 TRBD1 TRBV7-6 CASSPRDRGFYNTGELFF TGTGCCAGCAGCCCCCGGGACAGGGGATTTTATAACACCGGGGAGCTGTTTTTT
few TRBJ1-6 TRBD1 TRBV20-1 CSARVRYGDRESPLHF TGCAGTGCTAGAGTCCGATACGGGGACAGGGAATCACCCCTCCACTTT
few TRBJ2-1 TRBD2 TRBV12-3/TRBV12-4 CASSLVGGGVSYNEQFF TGTGCCAGCAGTTTAGTCGGCGGGGGTGTCTCCTACAATGAGCAGTTCTTC
- TRBJ1-1 - TRBV11-2 CASSLWQADEAFF TGTGCCAGCAGCTTATGGCAGGCAGATGAAGCTTTCTTT
- TRBJ2-1 - TRBV7-2 CASSYTPGRAYNEQFF TGTGCCAGCAGCTACACGCCGGGACGGGCCTACAATGAGCAGTTCTTC
- TRBJ1-5 - TRBV7-2 CASSLAVGQYDQPQHF TGTGCTAGCAGCTTAGCGGTCGGACAGTACGATCAGCCCCAGCATTTT
once TRBJ2-3 - TRBV9 CASSVSVREDTQYF TGTGCCAGCAGCGTTAGTGTCAGGGAAGATACGCAGTATTTT
many TRBJ2-1 - TRBV29-1 CSVVQSYNEQFF TGCAGCGTTGTACAGTCCTACAATGAGCAGTTCTTC
- TRBJ2-3 - TRBV7-2 CASNRMGETDTQYF TGTGCCAGCAACAGGATGGGGGAAACAGATACGCAGTATTTT
few TRBJ1-2 - TRBV6-1 CASSEKGSSGYTF TGTGCCAGCAGTGAAAAGGGTTCGAGTGGCTACACCTTC
- TRBJ1-1 TRBD1 TRBV5-1 CASSWTGQRSTEAFF TGCGCCAGCAGCTGGACGGGACAGCGAAGCACTGAAGCTTTCTTT
- TRBJ1-2 - TRBV29-1 CSVAQGGSYGYTF TGCAGCGTTGCACAGGGTGGGAGCTATGGCTACACCTTC
- TRBJ1-1 - TRBV7-6 CASSLAGASEAFF TGTGCCAGCAGCTTAGCGGGTGCGTCTGAAGCTTTCTTT
- TRBJ2-1 - TRBV20-1 CSARDPAKGWNEQFF TGCAGTGCTAGAGATCCCGCCAAGGGGTGGAATGAGCAGTTCTTC
- TRBJ2-7 TRBD1 TRBV11-3 CACSYRGQSYEQYF TGTGCCTGCAGTTACAGGGGGCAGTCCTACGAGCAGTACTTC
- TRBJ2-7 TRBD2 TRBV7-3 CASSLTPTSGVHEQYF TGTGCCAGCAGCCTAACCCCGACTAGCGGAGTCCACGAGCAGTACTTC
- TRBJ1-2 TRBD1 TRBV3-1 CASSQGRTGAGYTF TGTGCCAGCAGCCAAGGCAGGACAGGGGCTGGCTACACCTTC
many TRBJ2-5 - TRBV5-1 CASSFGQQETQYF TGTGCCAGCAGCTTTGGACAGCAAGAGACCCAGTACTTC
- TRBJ1-1 TRBD1 TRBV12-3/TRBV12-4 CASSSAGQNRPKAFF TGTGCCAGCAGTTCCGCGGGACAGAATCGGCCTAAAGCTTTCTTT
- TRBJ2-3 - TRBV7-8 CASSGTLTVSTDTQYF TGTGCCAGCAGCGGGACCCTGACAGTTAGCACAGATACGCAGTATTTT
few TRBJ2-3 TRBD2 TRBV9 CASSQTSGVSTDTQYF TGTGCCAGCAGCCAGACTAGCGGGGTGAGCACAGATACGCAGTATTTT
once TRBJ2-7 - TRBV29-1 CSGGPRDDEQYF TGCAGCGGAGGGCCCAGGGACGACGAGCAGTACTTC
- TRBJ2-5 - TRBV10-3 CAISESEGTETQYF TGTGCCATCAGTGAGTCGGAGGGGACAGAGACCCAGTACTTC
- TRBJ2-3 - TRBV7-3 CASSPRRAARDTQYF TGTGCCAGCAGCCCCCGGAGGGCGGCCAGGGATACGCAGTATTTT
- TRBJ2-3 - TRBV12-5 CASGSVYWGVTDTQYF TGTGCTAGTGGTTCGGTATATTGGGGGGTCACAGATACGCAGTATTTT
few TRBJ1-5 - TRBV28 CASSLNREVNQPQHF TGTGCCAGCAGTTTAAACAGGGAAGTCAATCAGCCCCAGCATTTT
- TRBJ2-7 TRBD1 TRBV4-2 CASSQDWDRGYEQYF TGTGCCAGCAGCCAGGACTGGGACAGGGGATACGAGCAGTACTTC
- TRBJ1-5 - TRBV21-1 CASIKGDQPQHF TGTGCCAGCATAAAGGGAGATCAGCCCCAGCATTTT
- TRBJ1-2 - TRBV30 CAWSPDLRGYTF TGTGCCTGGAGTCCGGACTTACGTGGCTACACCTTC
- TRBJ2-3 - TRBV29-1 CSVARRPSTDTQYF TGCAGCGTTGCCAGGCGGCCTAGCACAGATACGCAGTATTTT
- TRBJ2-5 - TRBV4-1 CASSQETRTRETQYF TGCGCCAGCAGCCAAGAAACGAGGACCAGGGAGACCCAGTACTTC
few TRBJ2-3 - TRBV10-3 CAISERATRQITDTQYF TGTGCCATCAGTGAGAGGGCGACCAGGCAGATCACAGATACGCAGTATTTT
- TRBJ1-1 - TRBV29-1 CSVVRWGGRTEAFF TGCAGCGTTGTAAGATGGGGGGGGCGGACTGAAGCTTTCTTT
few TRBJ2-3 TRBD2 TRBV5-6 CASTWGGSTDTQYF TGTGCCAGCACCTGGGGGGGTAGCACAGATACGCAGTATTTT
- TRBJ2-7 - TRBV4-3 CASSPGGRGDFEQYF TGCGCCAGCAGCCCAGGGGGGAGGGGGGACTTCGAGCAGTACTTC
- TRBJ2-5 - TRBV7-2 CASSFGLGQETQYF TGTGCCAGCAGCTTTGGACTGGGCCAAGAGACCCAGTACTTC